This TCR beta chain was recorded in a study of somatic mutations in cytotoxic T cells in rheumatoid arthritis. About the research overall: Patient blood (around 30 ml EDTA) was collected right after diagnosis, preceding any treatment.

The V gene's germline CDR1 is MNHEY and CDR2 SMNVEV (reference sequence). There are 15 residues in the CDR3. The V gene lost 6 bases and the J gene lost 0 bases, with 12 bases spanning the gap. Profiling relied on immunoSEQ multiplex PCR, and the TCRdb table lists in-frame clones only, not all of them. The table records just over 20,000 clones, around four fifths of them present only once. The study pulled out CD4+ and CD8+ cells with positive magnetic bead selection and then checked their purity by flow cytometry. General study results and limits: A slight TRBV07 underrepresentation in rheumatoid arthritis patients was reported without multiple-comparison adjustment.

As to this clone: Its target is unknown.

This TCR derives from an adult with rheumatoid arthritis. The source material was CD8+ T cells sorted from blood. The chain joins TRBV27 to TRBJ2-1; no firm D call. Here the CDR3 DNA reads TGTGCCAGCAGCCTCTCAGTTAGCTCCTACAATGAGCAGTTCTTC. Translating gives CASSLSVSSYNEQFF.